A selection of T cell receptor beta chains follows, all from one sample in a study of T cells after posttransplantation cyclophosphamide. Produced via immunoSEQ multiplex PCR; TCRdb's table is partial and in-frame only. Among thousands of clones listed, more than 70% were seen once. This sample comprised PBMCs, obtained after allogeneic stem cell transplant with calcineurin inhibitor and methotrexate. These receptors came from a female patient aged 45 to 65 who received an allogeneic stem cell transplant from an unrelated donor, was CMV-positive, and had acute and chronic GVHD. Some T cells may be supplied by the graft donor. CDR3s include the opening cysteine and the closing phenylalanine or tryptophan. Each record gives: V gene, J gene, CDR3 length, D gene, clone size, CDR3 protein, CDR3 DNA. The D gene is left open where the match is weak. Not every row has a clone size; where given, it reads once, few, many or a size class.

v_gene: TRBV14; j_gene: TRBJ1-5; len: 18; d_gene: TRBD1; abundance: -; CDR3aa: CASSQEFRDRHFNQPQHF; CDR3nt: TGTGCCAGCAGCCAAGAATTCAGGGACAGGCATTTCAATCAGCCCCAGCATTTT
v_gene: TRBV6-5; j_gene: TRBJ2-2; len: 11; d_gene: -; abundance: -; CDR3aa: CASRVTRELFF; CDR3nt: TGTGCCAGCAGAGTAACCAGAGAGCTGTTTTTT
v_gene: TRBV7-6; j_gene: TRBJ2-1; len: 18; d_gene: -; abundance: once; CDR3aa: CASSLDVTRASSYNEQFF; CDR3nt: TGTGCCAGCAGCTTGGACGTAACTAGGGCTAGCTCCTACAATGAGCAGTTCTTC
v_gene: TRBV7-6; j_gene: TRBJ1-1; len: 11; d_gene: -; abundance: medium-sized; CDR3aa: CASSYSTEAFF; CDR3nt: TGTGCCAGCAGCTACAGTACTGAAGCTTTCTTT
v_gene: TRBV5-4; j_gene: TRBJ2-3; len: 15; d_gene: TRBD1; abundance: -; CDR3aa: CASSLPGTESDTQYF; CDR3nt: TGTGCCAGCAGCTTACCCGGGACAGAGTCAGATACGCAGTATTTT
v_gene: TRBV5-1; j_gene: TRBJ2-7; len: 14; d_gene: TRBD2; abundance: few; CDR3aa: CASSLADRPYEQYF; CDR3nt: TGTGCCAGCAGCCTAGCGGACCGACCGTACGAGCAGTACTTC
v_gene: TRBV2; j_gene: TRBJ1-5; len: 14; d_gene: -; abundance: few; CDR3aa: CASFPLRSNQPQHF; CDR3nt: TGTGCCAGCTTCCCGTTACGGAGCAATCAGCCCCAGCATTTT
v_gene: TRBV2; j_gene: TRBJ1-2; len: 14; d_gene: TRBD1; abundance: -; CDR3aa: CASRVDRGLYGYTF; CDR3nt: TGTGCCAGCAGGGTCGACAGGGGGCTCTATGGCTACACCTTC
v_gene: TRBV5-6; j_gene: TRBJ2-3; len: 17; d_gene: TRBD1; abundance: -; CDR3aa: CASSLAGDRASTDTQYF; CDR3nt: TGTGCCAGCAGCTTGGCCGGAGACAGGGCCTCCACAGATACGCAGTATTTT
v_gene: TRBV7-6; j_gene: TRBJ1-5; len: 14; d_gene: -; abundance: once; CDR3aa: CASSLTVSNQPQHF; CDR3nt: TGTGCCAGCAGCTTGACAGTTAGCAATCAGCCCCAGCATTTT
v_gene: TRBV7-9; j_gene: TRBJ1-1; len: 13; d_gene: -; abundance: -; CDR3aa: CASSYRVNTEAFF; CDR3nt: TGTGCCAGCAGTTATCGGGTCAACACTGAAGCTTTCTTT
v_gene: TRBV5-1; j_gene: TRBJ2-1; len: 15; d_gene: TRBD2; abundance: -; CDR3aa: CASSRAGGTYNEQFF; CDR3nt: TGCGCCAGCAGCAGAGCGGGGGGGACCTACAATGAGCAGTTCTTC
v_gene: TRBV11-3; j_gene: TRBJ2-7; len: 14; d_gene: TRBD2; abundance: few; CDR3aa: CASSPKRGSYEQYF; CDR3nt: TGTGCCAGCAGTCCGAAGCGGGGCTCCTACGAGCAGTACTTC
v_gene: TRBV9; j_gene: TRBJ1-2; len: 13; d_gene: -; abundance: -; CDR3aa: CASSVDDYYGYTF; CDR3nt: TGTGCCAGCAGCGTAGATGACTACTATGGCTACACCTTC
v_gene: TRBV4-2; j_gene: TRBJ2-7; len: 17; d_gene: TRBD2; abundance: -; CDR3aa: CASSQEPSSSGGYEQYF; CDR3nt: TGTGCCAGCAGCCAAGAGCCTTCGTCTAGCGGGGGCTACGAGCAGTACTTC
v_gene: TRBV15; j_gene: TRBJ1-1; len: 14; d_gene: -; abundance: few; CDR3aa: CATSSTGTGDEAFF; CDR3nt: TGTGCCACCAGCAGCACCGGAACAGGCGATGAAGCTTTCTTT
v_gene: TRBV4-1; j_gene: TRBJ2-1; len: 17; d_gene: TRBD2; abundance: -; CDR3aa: CASSQPPGTSGRNEQFF; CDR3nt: TGCGCCAGCAGCCAACCCCCCGGGACTAGCGGGAGAAATGAGCAGTTCTTC
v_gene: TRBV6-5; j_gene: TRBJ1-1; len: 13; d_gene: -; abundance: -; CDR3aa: CASSYSGDREAFF; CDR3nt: TGTGCCAGCAGTTACTCCGGAGACAGAGAAGCTTTCTTT
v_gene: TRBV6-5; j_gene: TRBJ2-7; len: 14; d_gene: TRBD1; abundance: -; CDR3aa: CASSFRQGSHEQYF; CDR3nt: TGTGCCAGCAGTTTCCGACAGGGAAGCCACGAGCAGTACTTC
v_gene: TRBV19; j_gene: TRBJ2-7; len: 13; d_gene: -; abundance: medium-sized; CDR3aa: CASSTYRRDEQYF; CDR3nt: TGTGCCAGTAGTACTTACCGGCGGGACGAGCAGTACTTC
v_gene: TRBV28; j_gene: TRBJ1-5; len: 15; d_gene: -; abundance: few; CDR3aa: CASSLIQGSNQPQHF; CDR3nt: TGTGCCAGCAGTCTCATCCAGGGTTCCAATCAGCCCCAGCATTTT
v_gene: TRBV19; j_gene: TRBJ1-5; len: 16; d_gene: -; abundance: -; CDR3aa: CASIRSPQYSNQPQHF; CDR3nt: TGTGCCAGTATCCGCTCCCCACAGTATAGCAATCAGCCCCAGCATTTT
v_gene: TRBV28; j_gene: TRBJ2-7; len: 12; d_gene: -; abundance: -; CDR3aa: CASSPQRFEQYF; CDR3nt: TGTGCCAGCAGTCCGCAGCGGTTCGAGCAGTACTTC